Sequencing of this TCR beta chain was carried out in a study of regulatory T cells in long-lasting Graves disease. As for time point: newly diagnosed GD, antithyroid drugs for less than 3 months. Researchers made the TCR library from RNA that was extracted from PBMCs. The TCR beta library used iRepertoire HTBI primers with Arm-PCR amplification of CDR3. TCRdb passed the multiplex PCR reads through MiXCR, listing each CDR3 protein once. The sample lists about 240,000 distinct CDR3 sequences; around 20% were seen once. This clonotype came up many times. The starting material was peripheral blood mononuclear cells (PBMCs), obtained at new diagnosis, from a patient treated with antithyroid drugs. The TCR sequence derives from a female donor with Graves disease.

The CDR3 loop reads CASSLSPGRGRSSYEQYF. CDR3 in DNA: TGTGCCAGCAGTTTATCGCCAGGTAGGGGGCGGAGCTCCTACGAGCAGTACTTC. V is TRBV27 and J is TRBJ2-7; 7 bases agree with TRBD1. Trimming cost V 0 bases and J 0 bases; bases outside gene matches: 11. The germline V gene encodes CDR1 MNHEY and CDR2 SMNVEV (reference sequence). There are 18 residues in the CDR3.